A single sample gave rise to the 18 T cell receptor beta chains below, sequenced in a study of cytomegalovirus exposure and HLA in healthy donors. Some clones are missing from TCRdb's copy, which holds only in-frame ones; the method was immunoSEQ multiplex PCR. The repertoire holds some 83,000 clones, with nearly 95% as singletons. The source material was PBMCs. These receptors all stem from a woman aged 18-29 years in good health and CMV-seronegative.

This rearrangement joins TRBV4-1 to TRBJ2-7; a possible D gene is TRBD1 (6 bases). The CDR3 loop spans 15 amino acids. Trimming cost V 1 base and J 3 bases, with 13 bases left between them. CDR1 is MGHRA, CDR2 YSYEKL, per germline. CDR3 DNA sequence: TGCGCCAGCAGCCAAGTCGATGCGACAGGCTACGAGCAGTACTTC. Its protein product is CASSQVDATGYEQYF.

A single count supports this clone. V usage is TRBV7-9 and J usage is TRBJ2-7; TRBD2 matches 7 bases. The CDR3 has 13 residues. Germline values: CDR1 SEHNR, CDR2 FQNEAQ (reference sequence). J lost 5 bases, V lost 4 bases, and 5 bases had no gene match. The CDR3 region is CASSSPLADEQYF. CDR3 in DNA: TGTGCCAGCAGCTCACCCCTAGCGGACGAGCAGTACTTC.

The chain joins TRBV28 to TRBJ1-5; 9 bases fit TRBD1. Germline values: CDR1 MDHEN, CDR2 SYDVKM. The CDR3 has 14 amino acids. The V and J ends lost 2 bases and 10 bases, in that order; junction bases with no gene match: 6. CDR3 in amino acids: CASSLPGQGVPQHF. CDR3 sequence (DNA): TGTGCCAGCAGTTTACCGGGACAGGGAGTACCCCAGCATTTT.

The chain couples TRBV19 to TRBJ2-7, with 12 nucleotides matching TRBD1. This CDR3 is built from 15 residues. J was trimmed by 0 bases and V by 3 bases; bases with no gene match: 0. Germline V gene sequence: CDR1 LNHDA, CDR2 SQIVND (reference sequence). CDR3 loop: CASSMGQGASYEQYF. The CDR3 nucleotides are TGTGCCAGTAGTATGGGACAGGGGGCCTCCTACGAGCAGTACTTC.

The V gene is TRBV6-6, the J gene TRBJ2-7; D ambiguous. V lost 0 bases and J 2 bases, leaving 14 bases between the germline ends. This CDR3 is 16 amino acids long. Germline V lookup: CDR1 MNHNY, CDR2 SVGAGI (reference sequence). In DNA form, the CDR3 reads TGTGCCAGCAGTTACTCCGGTGGCGGCTCAGCCTACGAGCAGTACTTC. The encoded protein is CASSYSGGGSAYEQYF.

V gene TRBV7-9 combines with J gene TRBJ1-1, with 7 bases identical to TRBD1. This CDR3 is 16 amino acids long. After removal of 4 bases from V and 1 base from J, the junction contained 9 bases not matched to a gene. Germline V gives CDR1 SEHNR, CDR2 FQNEAQ (reference sequence). This chain's CDR3 is CASSSPDREPNTEAFF. The CDR3 bases are TGTGCCAGCAGCTCCCCAGACAGGGAGCCGAACACTGAAGCTTTCTTT.

The rearrangement links TRBV5-1 to TRBJ2-1, with D possibly being TRBD2 (6 bases). V was shortened by 2 bases and J by 0 bases, with 15 bases between the two germline ends. Germline values: CDR1 SGHRS, CDR2 YFSETQ. The CDR3 consists of 17 residues. CDR3 residues: CASSFGGGLDSYNEQFF. CDR3 nucleotides: TGCGCCAGCAGCTTTGGAGGAGGGCTCGACTCCTACAATGAGCAGTTCTTC.

The rearrangement joins TRBV11-2 to TRBJ2-1, with TRBD2 identical over 11 bases. V lost 6 bases to trimming and J lost 9 bases; unmatched junction nucleotides: 13. Germline CDR1 SGHAT, CDR2 FQNNGV. The CDR3 length is 16 residues. CDR3 nucleotide sequence: TGTGCCAGCAGGGCGGGCATAGCGGGAGGGCCCAGTGAGCAGTTCTTC. It encodes CASRAGIAGGPSEQFF.

The chain joins TRBV19 to TRBJ1-4, with TRBD1 matching over 7 bases. Trimming took 4 bases from V and 4 from J; bases not matched to a gene: 6. Germline V CDR1 and CDR2: LNHDA, SQIVND (reference sequence). The length of the CDR3 is 15 residues. CDR3 in DNA: TGTGCCAGTAGTAGCCAGGGGGGTTTTAATGAAAAACTGTTTTTT. Amino acid sequence: CASSSQGGFNEKLFF.

V usage is TRBV13 and J usage is TRBJ2-7; possible D gene TRBD1, 5 bases. Per the germline V gene, CDR1 is PRHDT and CDR2 is FYEKMQ (reference sequence). The V and J ends lost 2 bases and 0 bases respectively, with 8 bases between them. CDR3 size: 14 residues. Here the CDR3 reads CASSLPQGSYEQYF. CDR3 DNA: TGTGCCAGCAGCTTACCTCAGGGCTCCTACGAGCAGTACTTC.

The chain couples TRBV7-9 to TRBJ2-2, with TRBD2 identical over 8 bases. This CDR3 is built from 17 residues. CDR1 SEHNR and CDR2 FQNEAQ come from the germline V gene (reference sequence). V was pared by 8 bases and J by 3 bases, with 14 bases of the junction left unmatched. As DNA, the CDR3 is TGTGCCAGCCGCTATCGGGGGGGCGCCCCGGACACCGGGGAGCTGTTTTTT. It specifies CASRYRGGAPDTGELFF.

This clone has only one observation. This chain connects TRBV28 to TRBJ2-1; D is perhaps TRBD1 (5 bases). The ends were cut back, 2 bases at V and 6 bases at J, with 11 bases in the middle. Germline CDR1 reads MDHEN; CDR2 reads SYDVKM. CDR3 size: 14 residues. The CDR3 sequence is CASSLRSRGNEQFF. CDR3 nucleotides: TGTGCCAGCAGTTTACGCTCTAGGGGCAATGAGCAGTTCTTC. The variable domain in full, completed from reference TRBV28 and TRBJ2-1, reads DVKVTQSSRYLVKRTGEKVFLECVQDMDHENMFWYRQDPGLGLRLIYFSYDVKMKEKGDIPEGYSVSREKKERFSLILESASTNQTSMYLCASSLRSRGNEQFFGPGTRLTVL.

The chain joins TRBV4-1 to TRBJ2-4; the match to TRBD2 covers 16 bases. The CDR3 consists of 19 residues. Germline V gene sequence: CDR1 MGHRA, CDR2 YSYEKL. Losses at the gene ends were 4 bases for V and 3 bases for J; bases not matched to a gene: 9. The CDR3 protein is CASSPLGTSGGAGKNIQYF. CDR3 in DNA: TGCGCCAGCAGCCCCCTAGGGACTAGCGGGGGGGCGGGCAAAAACATTCAGTACTTC.

The chain recombines TRBV4-2 with TRBJ2-7; 9 bases are shared with TRBD2. This CDR3 spans 17 amino acids. Germline V lookup: CDR1 LGHNA, CDR2 YNFKEQ. Trimming removed 2 bases from V and 4 bases from J; junction bases left unmatched: 12. The CDR3 here is CASSQREEAGGSYEQYF. CDR3 nucleotides: TGTGCCAGCAGCCAACGGGAAGAGGCGGGAGGGTCTTACGAGCAGTACTTC.

The rearrangement joins TRBV28 to TRBJ1-1, with TRBD1 matching over 9 bases. The length of the CDR3 is 15 residues. V gave up 5 bases and J gave up 0 bases; unmatched junction bases: 4. Per germline, CDR1 MDHEN and CDR2 SYDVKM. The CDR3 nucleotides are TGTGCCAGCAGTCCCGGACAGGGGTTGAACACTGAAGCTTTCTTT. Translated, it gives CASSPGQGLNTEAFF.

This clone was counted a single time. The gene calls are TRBV6-1 and TRBJ2-3, with D perhaps TRBD1 (5 bases). Germline V gene lookup returns CDR1 MNHNS and CDR2 SASEGT. Between the trimmed V and J ends, which lost 2 bases and 0 bases, there was a span of 9 bases. This CDR3 is 15 amino acids long. The CDR3 DNA is TGTGCCAGCAGTGAACAGGGATATAGCACAGATACGCAGTATTTT. It codes for CASSEQGYSTDTQYF.

The chain is built from TRBV9 and TRBJ2-1; 8 bases align to TRBD1. V shed 3 bases and J 5 bases; nucleotides not matched to a gene: 10. CDR3 size: 16 residues. The germline gives CDR1 SGDLS, CDR2 YYNGEE. CDR3 coding DNA: TGTGCCAGCAGCGAATACCCGGGACAGGCAGACAATGAGCAGTTCTTC. Protein: CASSEYPGQADNEQFF.

The genes are TRBV6-1 and TRBJ1-2, with TRBD1 matching 9 bases. Per the germline V gene, CDR1 is MNHNS and CDR2 is SASEGT. The CDR3 is made up of 15 amino acids. With 4 bases clipped from V and 2 bases from J, the junction kept 5 bases outside the gene matches. CDR3 sequence reads: CASSVVGQGNYGYTF. The CDR3 coding sequence is TGTGCCAGCAGTGTCGTTGGACAGGGGAACTATGGCTACACCTTC.